These T cell receptor beta chains were read from a single sample in a study of STAT5B mutations in CD4+ large granular lymphocyte leukemia. Using immunoSEQ multiplex PCR, the repertoire was profiled, and TCRdb retains in-frame clones only, with some absent. The sample includes about 22,000 clones, more than 60% of them seen just once. Sequenced input: CD4+ T cells from blood buffy coats. Source of these receptors: a human donor in good health. The CDR3 runs from the conserved cysteine through the conserved F or W. Each record gives: J gene, clone size, V gene, D gene, CDR3 DNA, CDR3 protein. The D gene is left open where the match is weak. Clone size is not always given. Where it is, it says once, few, many or a class for expanded clones.

J gene: TRBJ2-5
clone size: NA
V gene: TRBV29-1
D gene: NA
CDR3 DNA: TGCAGCTTCTGGGGTCTAGAGACCCAGTACTTC
CDR3 protein: CSFWGLETQYF

J gene: TRBJ2-2
clone size: NA
V gene: TRBV30
D gene: NA
CDR3 DNA: TGTGCCTGGAGTCCCGGGGCCTACACCGGGGAGCTGTTTTTT
CDR3 protein: CAWSPGAYTGELFF

J gene: TRBJ2-2
clone size: NA
V gene: TRBV15
D gene: NA
CDR3 DNA: TGTGCCACCAGCAGGGGCGATTCTACGAACACCGGGGAGCTGTTTTTT
CDR3 protein: CATSRGDSTNTGELFF

J gene: TRBJ1-3
clone size: NA
V gene: TRBV5-4
D gene: NA
CDR3 DNA: TGTGCCAGCAGCTTGGGCACGTTGAGCTCTGGAAACACCATATATTTT
CDR3 protein: CASSLGTLSSGNTIYF

J gene: TRBJ1-1
clone size: NA
V gene: TRBV29-1
D gene: NA
CDR3 DNA: TGCAGCGCGCGAAGAGCCGGAAACACTGAAGCTTTCTTT
CDR3 protein: CSARRAGNTEAFF

J gene: TRBJ1-6
clone size: NA
V gene: TRBV7-2
D gene: NA
CDR3 DNA: TGTGCCAGCAGCTTAGACAGCCGACCCAGCTCCTATAATTCACCCCTCCACTTT
CDR3 protein: CASSLDSRPSSYNSPLHF

J gene: TRBJ2-2
clone size: NA
V gene: TRBV7-3
D gene: TRBD2
CDR3 DNA: TGTGCCAGCAGCATCTCCATAATTAGCGGGGGCGGGACCGGGGAGCTGTTTTTT
CDR3 protein: CASSISIISGGGTGELFF

J gene: TRBJ2-5
clone size: NA
V gene: TRBV10-2
D gene: NA
CDR3 DNA: TGCGCCAGCAGGGGAGTGGGGGCACAAGAGACCCAGTACTTC
CDR3 protein: CASRGVGAQETQYF

J gene: TRBJ2-1
clone size: NA
V gene: TRBV18
D gene: TRBD1
CDR3 DNA: TGTGCCAGCTCACCAATGGGACAGGTAATCGGTGAGCAGTTCTTC
CDR3 protein: CASSPMGQVIGEQFF

J gene: TRBJ2-7
clone size: NA
V gene: TRBV25-1
D gene: TRBD1
CDR3 DNA: TGTGCCAGCAGTGGGACAGGGCGTTACGGCTACGAGCAGTACTTC
CDR3 protein: CASSGTGRYGYEQYF

J gene: TRBJ2-3
clone size: NA
V gene: TRBV6-6
D gene: NA
CDR3 DNA: TGTGCCAGCAGGGGGGACGTCACAGATACGCAGTATTTT
CDR3 protein: CASRGDVTDTQYF

J gene: TRBJ1-2
clone size: NA
V gene: TRBV28
D gene: TRBD1
CDR3 DNA: TGTGCCAGCAGTTTATGGGTAGGGGGCGCGACCTATGGCTACACCTTC
CDR3 protein: CASSLWVGGATYGYTF

J gene: TRBJ2-3
clone size: NA
V gene: TRBV7-2
D gene: NA
CDR3 DNA: TGTGCCAGCACCATAGGGAGGCCCTCCCCAGATACGCAGTATTTT
CDR3 protein: CASTIGRPSPDTQYF

J gene: TRBJ2-7
clone size: NA
V gene: TRBV28
D gene: NA
CDR3 DNA: TGTGCCAGCAGCCTGGGGGGTAGGGGGGTGAGGGAGCAGTACTTC
CDR3 protein: CASSLGGRGVREQYF

J gene: TRBJ2-5
clone size: NA
V gene: TRBV5-1
D gene: NA
CDR3 DNA: TGCGCCAGCAGCTACACAGGGGAGGTCGGGGAGACCCAGTACTTC
CDR3 protein: CASSYTGEVGETQYF

J gene: TRBJ1-1
clone size: NA
V gene: TRBV5-1
D gene: TRBD1
CDR3 DNA: TGCGCCAGCAGCTTAGGGACAGGGGCGAAAAAAGCTTTCTTT
CDR3 protein: CASSLGTGAKKAFF

J gene: TRBJ1-6
clone size: NA
V gene: TRBV28
D gene: NA
CDR3 DNA: TGTGCCAGCAAGGACGGTAATTCACCCCTCCACTTT
CDR3 protein: CASKDGNSPLHF

J gene: TRBJ2-5
clone size: NA
V gene: TRBV10-3
D gene: TRBD1
CDR3 DNA: TGTGCCATCAGTGAGTCGGTAGGGGGCCGTGAGACCCAGTACTTC
CDR3 protein: CAISESVGGRETQYF

J gene: TRBJ2-7
clone size: NA
V gene: TRBV6-5
D gene: NA
CDR3 DNA: TGTGCCAGCAGTCCCACCGGGGGAGCACCTTACGAGCAGTACTTC
CDR3 protein: CASSPTGGAPYEQYF

J gene: TRBJ1-3
clone size: NA
V gene: TRBV2
D gene: TRBD1
CDR3 DNA: TGTGCCAGCAGTTCAACAGGGGCGTCTGGAAACACCATATATTTT
CDR3 protein: CASSSTGASGNTIYF

J gene: TRBJ2-1
clone size: few
V gene: TRBV5-1
D gene: TRBD2
CDR3 DNA: TGCGCCAGCAGCCCCGGTAGCGGGACAAATGAGCAGTTCTTC
CDR3 protein: CASSPGSGTNEQFF

J gene: TRBJ1-5
clone size: NA
V gene: TRBV27
D gene: NA
CDR3 DNA: TGTGCCAGCAGCCGCTCGGGAAGCGGCGGGAGTAATCAGCCCCAGCATTTT
CDR3 protein: CASSRSGSGGSNQPQHF

J gene: TRBJ2-5
clone size: NA
V gene: TRBV4-1
D gene: NA
CDR3 DNA: TGCGCCAGCAGCCAATGGAGGGAAGAGACCCAGTACTTC
CDR3 protein: CASSQWREETQYF